This is a list of T cell receptor beta chains from one sample in a study of naive and memory T cell subsets. One entry per CDR3 protein results from TCRdb running MiXCR on the 5' RACE reads. The sample records approximately 24,000 distinct CDR3 sequences, 20% to 25% being singletons. These receptors originate from a female donor in good health. Each CDR3 is given with its conserved first and last residue. The D gene is left open where the match is weak. The size of a clone is reported for some rows only, either as once, few or many, or as a class for expanded clones.

clone_size | j_call | d_call | v_call | cdr3_aa | cdr3_nt
medium-sized | TRBJ2-7 | TRBD1 | TRBV7-7 | CASSPGQGPFEQYF | TGTGCCAGCTCCCCGGGACAGGGTCCGTTCGAGCAGTACTTC
medium-sized | TRBJ1-6 | . | TRBV7-8 | CASSLALEANSPLHF | TGTGCCAGCAGCTTAGCGTTGGAGGCTAATTCACCCCTCCACTTT
. | TRBJ1-4 | . | TRBV7-9 | CASSKQATNEKLFF | TGTGCCAGCAGTAAACAGGCAACTAATGAAAAACTGTTTTTT
. | TRBJ2-7 | TRBD1 | TRBV20-1 | CSARDGTGEAYEQYF | TGCAGTGCTAGAGACGGGACAGGGGAGGCTTACGAGCAGTACTTC
few | TRBJ1-5 | TRBD1 | TRBV20-1 | CSARSGGGSQPQHF | TGCAGTGCTAGGTCAGGGGGCGGGAGTCAGCCCCAGCATTTT
. | TRBJ2-3 | . | TRBV5-1 | CASSLQGDTDTQYF | TGCGCCAGCAGCTTGCAAGGAGACACAGATACGCAGTATTTT
. | TRBJ1-2 | . | TRBV10-3 | CAISETPGRMNYGYTF | TGTGCCATCAGTGAGACACCGGGACGGATGAACTATGGCTACACCTTC
medium-sized | TRBJ1-1 | TRBD1 | TRBV20-1 | CSAGKDRDTEAFF | TGCAGTGCTGGCAAGGACAGGGACACTGAAGCTTTCTTT
few | TRBJ1-2 | . | TRBV7-2 | CASSLGRINYGYTF | TGTGCCAGCAGCTTAGGGCGGATCAACTATGGCTACACCTTC
many | TRBJ2-1 | . | TRBV19 | CASSMGGLGKEQFF | TGTGCCAGTAGTATGGGGGGGCTAGGGAAGGAGCAGTTCTTC
. | TRBJ2-7 | . | TRBV12-3/TRBV12-4 | CASSFKRMTFEQYF | TGTGCCAGCAGTTTCAAGCGGATGACCTTCGAGCAGTACTTC
many | TRBJ2-7 | TRBD1 | TRBV15 | CATSRRQGNEQYF | TGTGCCACCAGCAGACGACAGGGGAACGAGCAGTACTTC
few | TRBJ2-2 | . | TRBV7-7 | CAVGWEGELFF | TGTGCCGTAGGATGGGAAGGGGAGCTGTTTTTT
many | TRBJ2-7 | TRBD1 | TRBV29-1 | CSAALLRQGYEQYF | TGCAGCGCCGCCTTATTACGACAGGGCTACGAGCAGTACTTC
few | TRBJ2-5 | . | TRBV18 | CASSPVKIGTETQYF | TGTGCCAGCTCACCAGTGAAAATCGGAACAGAGACCCAGTACTTC
. | TRBJ2-1 | TRBD1 | TRBV6-1 | CASSEAGQAYEQFF | TGTGCCAGCAGTGAAGCGGGACAGGCCTATGAGCAGTTCTTC
few | TRBJ1-1 | . | TRBV6-5 | CASSPGQYMNTEAFF | TGTGCCAGCAGTCCCGGACAGTACATGAACACTGAAGCTTTCTTT
. | TRBJ2-7 | . | TRBV13 | CASSFFSGSYEQYF | TGTGCCAGCAGCTTCTTTTCCGGCTCCTACGAGCAGTACTTC
many | TRBJ2-7 | . | TRBV10-3 | CAISESKGGYSYEQYF | TGTGCCATCAGTGAGTCTAAGGGGGGTTACTCCTACGAGCAGTACTTC
. | TRBJ1-5 | . | TRBV5-6 | CASSLLTNSNQPQHF | TGTGCCAGCAGCCTCCTGACTAATAGCAATCAGCCCCAGCATTTT
. | TRBJ2-7 | TRBD2 | TRBV7-9 | CASSFPGGRAYEQYF | TGTGCCAGCAGCTTTCCCGGCGGGAGGGCCTACGAGCAGTACTTC
. | TRBJ2-3 | . | TRBV5-1 | CASSLGASTDTQYF | TGCGCCAGCAGCTTAGGCGCTAGCACAGATACGCAGTATTTT
. | TRBJ2-2 | TRBD2 | TRBV6-5 | CASSRLAGNTGELFF | TGTGCCAGCAGCCGACTAGCGGGAAACACCGGGGAGCTGTTTTTT
medium-sized | TRBJ2-2 | . | TRBV20-1 | CSAINSGIRVGELFF | TGCAGTGCTATTAATAGCGGAATAAGAGTCGGGGAGCTGTTTTTT
few | TRBJ1-2 | TRBD1 | TRBV29-1 | CSVEPTRTGGHGYTF | TGCAGCGTTGAACCGACCCGGACAGGGGGGCATGGCTACACCTTC
many | TRBJ2-1 | TRBD2 | TRBV18 | CASSPPVAGGSHNEQFF | TGTGCCAGCTCACCCCCTGTCGCGGGGGGGTCCCACAATGAGCAGTTCTTC
. | TRBJ1-1 | . | TRBV27 | CATIMAGEAFF | TGTGCCACGATTATGGCAGGAGAAGCTTTCTTT
. | TRBJ1-5 | . | TRBV7-9 | CASSKIRGNQPQHF | TGTGCCAGCAGTAAAATAAGGGGGAATCAGCCCCAGCATTTT
. | TRBJ1-2 | . | TRBV20-1 | CSARRGAYYGYTF | TGCAGTGCCAGGAGGGGGGCCTACTATGGCTACACCTTC
medium-sized | TRBJ2-3 | . | TRBV20-1 | CSARVEVTQYF | TGCAGTGCTAGAGTCGAGGTTACGCAGTATTTT
. | TRBJ1-5 | . | TRBV29-1 | CSVVSAGNQPQHF | TGCAGCGTTGTCTCGGCAGGCAATCAGCCCCAGCATTTT
. | TRBJ1-2 | . | TRBV7-2 | CASSLARSGRSGYTF | TGTGCCAGCAGCTTAGCGCGATCGGGCAGGAGTGGCTACACCTTC
medium-sized | TRBJ2-5 | . | TRBV11-2 | CASSLGGGQETQYF | TGTGCCAGCAGCTTAGGGGGTGGACAAGAGACCCAGTACTTC
many | TRBJ2-6 | . | TRBV15 | CATSRQGSGANVLTF | TGTGCCACCAGCAGACAGGGCTCTGGGGCCAACGTCCTGACTTTC
. | TRBJ1-2 | . | TRBV5-6 | CASNVVGRPRQSNYGYTF | TGTGCCAGCAATGTCGTTGGGAGGCCCCGCCAGAGTAACTATGGCTACACCTTC
once | TRBJ2-5 | . | TRBV12-5 | CASGPGQGRETQYF | TGTGCTAGTGGGCCGGGGCAGGGGAGAGAGACCCAGTACTTC
. | TRBJ1-1 | . | TRBV5-1 | CASSQLGQLEAFF | TGCGCCAGCAGCCAGTTGGGGCAGCTCGAAGCTTTCTTT
. | TRBJ2-5 | TRBD2 | TRBV10-3 | CAISGGLARETQYF | TGTGCCATCAGTGGGGGACTAGCTCGAGAGACCCAGTACTTC
many | TRBJ1-2 | . | TRBV20-1 | CSARQLTYGYTF | TGCAGTGCTCGACAGCTCACTTATGGCTACACCTTC
many | TRBJ2-3 | . | TRBV7-2 | CASSLDSSGTDTQYF | TGTGCCAGCAGCTTAGATTCTAGCGGCACAGATACGCAGTATTTT
. | TRBJ2-3 | TRBD2 | TRBV7-2 | CASSLFRAGVSTDTQYF | TGTGCCAGCAGCTTATTTCGTGCGGGAGTTTCGACAGATACGCAGTATTTT
many | TRBJ2-1 | TRBD2 | TRBV29-1 | CSVFSGIYNEQFF | TGCAGCGTTTTTAGCGGGATATACAATGAGCAGTTCTTC
. | TRBJ1-1 | . | TRBV6-1 | CASSERGGDTEAFF | TGTGCCAGCAGTGAACGGGGCGGGGACACTGAAGCTTTCTTT
many | TRBJ2-3 | TRBD2 | TRBV29-1 | CSAPVRGDTDTQYF | TGCAGCGCGCCGGTCCGGGGGGACACAGATACGCAGTATTTT